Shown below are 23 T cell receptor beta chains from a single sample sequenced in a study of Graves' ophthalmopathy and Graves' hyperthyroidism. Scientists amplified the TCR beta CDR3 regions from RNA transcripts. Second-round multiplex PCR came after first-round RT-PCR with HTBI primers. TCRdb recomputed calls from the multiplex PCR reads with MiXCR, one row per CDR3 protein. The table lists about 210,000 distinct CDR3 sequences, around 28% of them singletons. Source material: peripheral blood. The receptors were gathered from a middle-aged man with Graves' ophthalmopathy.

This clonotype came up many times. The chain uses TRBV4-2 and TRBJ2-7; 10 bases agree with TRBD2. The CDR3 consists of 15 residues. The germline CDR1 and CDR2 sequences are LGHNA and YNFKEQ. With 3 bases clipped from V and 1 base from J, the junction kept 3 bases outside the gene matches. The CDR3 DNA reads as TGTGCCAGCAGCCATCAACTAGCGGGGTCCTACGAGCAGTACTTC. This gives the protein CASSHQLAGSYEQYF.

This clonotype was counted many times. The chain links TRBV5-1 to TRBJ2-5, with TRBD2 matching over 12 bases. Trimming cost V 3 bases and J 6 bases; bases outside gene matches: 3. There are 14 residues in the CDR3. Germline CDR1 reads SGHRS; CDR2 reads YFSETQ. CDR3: CASSSTSGGQTQYF. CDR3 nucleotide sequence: TGCGCCAGCAGCTCGACTAGCGGGGGACAGACCCAGTACTTC.

CDR3 region: CASSLASGQPQHF. For the CDR3, the DNA is TGTGCCAGCAGCTTAGCCTCGGGCCAGCCCCAGCATTTT. The chain links TRBV11-2 to TRBJ1-5, with D uncertain. The V end was cut by 1 base, the J end by 7 bases, with 8 bases between. The CDR3 contains 13 residues. CDR1 and CDR2 (germline): SGHAT, FQNNGV.

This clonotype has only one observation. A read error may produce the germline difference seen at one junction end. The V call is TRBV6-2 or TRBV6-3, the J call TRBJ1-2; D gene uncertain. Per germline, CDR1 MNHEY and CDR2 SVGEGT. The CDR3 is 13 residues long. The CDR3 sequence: CVSRTVAHYGYTF. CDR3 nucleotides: TGTGTCAGCAGGACGGTAGCCCACTATGGCTACACCTTC.

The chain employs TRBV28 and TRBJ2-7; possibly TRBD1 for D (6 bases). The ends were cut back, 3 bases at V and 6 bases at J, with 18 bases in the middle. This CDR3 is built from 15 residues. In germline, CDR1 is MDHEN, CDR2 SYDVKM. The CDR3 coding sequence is TGTGCCAGCAGTTTGCGGCAGGGGACGTGGTCCGAGCAGTACTTC. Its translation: CASSLRQGTWSEQYF. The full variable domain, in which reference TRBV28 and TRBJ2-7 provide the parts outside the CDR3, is DVKVTQSSRYLVKRTGEKVFLECVQDMDHENMFWYRQDPGLGLRLIYFSYDVKMKEKGDIPEGYSVSREKKERFSLILESASTNQTSMYLCASSLRQGTWSEQYFGPGTRLTVT.

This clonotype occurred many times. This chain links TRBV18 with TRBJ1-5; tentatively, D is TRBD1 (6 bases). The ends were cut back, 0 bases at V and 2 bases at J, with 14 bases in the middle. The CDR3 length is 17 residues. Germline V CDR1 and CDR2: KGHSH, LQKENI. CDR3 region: CASSPPFLGGGNQPQHF. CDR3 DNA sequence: TGTGCCAGCTCACCACCGTTTTTAGGGGGGGGCAATCAGCCCCAGCATTTT.

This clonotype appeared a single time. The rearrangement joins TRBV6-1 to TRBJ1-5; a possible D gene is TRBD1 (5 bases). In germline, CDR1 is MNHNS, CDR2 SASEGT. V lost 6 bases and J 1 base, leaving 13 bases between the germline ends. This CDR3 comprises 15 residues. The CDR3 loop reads CASRRGTESNQPQHF. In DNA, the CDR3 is TGTGCCAGCAGACGCGGGACGGAGAGCAATCAGCCCCAGCATTTT.

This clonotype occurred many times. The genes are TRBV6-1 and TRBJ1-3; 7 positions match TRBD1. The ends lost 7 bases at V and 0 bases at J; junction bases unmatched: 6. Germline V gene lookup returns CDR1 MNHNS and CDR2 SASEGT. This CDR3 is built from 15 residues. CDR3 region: CASKRDRSSGNTIYF. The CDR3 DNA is TGTGCCAGCAAGCGGGACAGAAGCTCTGGAAACACCATATATTTT.

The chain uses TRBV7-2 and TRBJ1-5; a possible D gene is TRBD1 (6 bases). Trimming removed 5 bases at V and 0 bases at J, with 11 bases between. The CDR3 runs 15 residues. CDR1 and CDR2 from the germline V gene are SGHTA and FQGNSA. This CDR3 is CASSLRTVSNQPQHF. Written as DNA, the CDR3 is TGTGCCAGCAGCCTCCGGACAGTTAGCAATCAGCCCCAGCATTTT.

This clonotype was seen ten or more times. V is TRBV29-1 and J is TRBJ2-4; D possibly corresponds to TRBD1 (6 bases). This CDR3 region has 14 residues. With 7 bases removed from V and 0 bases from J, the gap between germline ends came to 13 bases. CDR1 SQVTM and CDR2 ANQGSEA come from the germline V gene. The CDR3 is CSAAGTSAKNIQYF. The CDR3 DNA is TGCAGCGCCGCCGGGACATCAGCCAAAAACATTCAGTACTTC.

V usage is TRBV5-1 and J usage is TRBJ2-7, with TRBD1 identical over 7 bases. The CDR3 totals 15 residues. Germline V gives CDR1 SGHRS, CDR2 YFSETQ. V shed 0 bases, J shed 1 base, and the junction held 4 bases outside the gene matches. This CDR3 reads CASSLEEGASYEQYF. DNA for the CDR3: TGCGCCAGCAGCTTGGAAGAGGGGGCTTCCTACGAGCAGTACTTC.

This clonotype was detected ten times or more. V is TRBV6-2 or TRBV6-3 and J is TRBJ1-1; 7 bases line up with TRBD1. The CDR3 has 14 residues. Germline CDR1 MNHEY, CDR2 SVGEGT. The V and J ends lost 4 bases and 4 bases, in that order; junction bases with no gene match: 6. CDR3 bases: TGTGCCAGCAGTTCCATCCAGGGGGTCACTGAAGCTTTCTTT. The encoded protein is CASSSIQGVTEAFF.

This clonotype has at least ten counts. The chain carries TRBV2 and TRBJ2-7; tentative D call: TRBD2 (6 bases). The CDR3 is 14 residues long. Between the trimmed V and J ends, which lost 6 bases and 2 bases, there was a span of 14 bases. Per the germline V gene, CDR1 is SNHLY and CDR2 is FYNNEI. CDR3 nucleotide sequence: TGTGCCAGCAGCCCGGGACTCAATCCCTACGAGCAGTACTTC. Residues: CASSPGLNPYEQYF.

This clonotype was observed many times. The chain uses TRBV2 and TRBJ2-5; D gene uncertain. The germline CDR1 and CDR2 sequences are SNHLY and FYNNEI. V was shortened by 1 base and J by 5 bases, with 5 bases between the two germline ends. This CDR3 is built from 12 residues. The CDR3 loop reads CASSEGAETQYF. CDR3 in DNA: TGTGCCAGCAGTGAAGGGGCGGAGACCCAGTACTTC.

The CDR3 loop reads CASSYSTDTEAFF. The CDR3 DNA reads TGTGCCAGCAGTTACTCGACTGACACTGAAGCTTTCTTT. The chain links TRBV6-5 to TRBJ1-1; no clear D. V lost 0 bases, J lost 3 bases, and 5 bases lay in between. The CDR3 has 13 residues. Germline V gene sequence: CDR1 MNHEY, CDR2 SVGAGI.

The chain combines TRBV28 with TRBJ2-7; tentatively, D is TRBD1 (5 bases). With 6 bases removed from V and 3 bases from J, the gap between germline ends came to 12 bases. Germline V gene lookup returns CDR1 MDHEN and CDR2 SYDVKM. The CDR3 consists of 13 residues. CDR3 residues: CASSLPGFYEQYF. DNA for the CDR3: TGTGCCAGCAGCCTTCCAGGGTTCTACGAGCAGTACTTC. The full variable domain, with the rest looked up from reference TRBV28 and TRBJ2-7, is DVKVTQSSRYLVKRTGEKVFLECVQDMDHENMFWYRQDPGLGLRLIYFSYDVKMKEKGDIPEGYSVSREKKERFSLILESASTNQTSMYLCASSLPGFYEQYFGPGTRLTVT.

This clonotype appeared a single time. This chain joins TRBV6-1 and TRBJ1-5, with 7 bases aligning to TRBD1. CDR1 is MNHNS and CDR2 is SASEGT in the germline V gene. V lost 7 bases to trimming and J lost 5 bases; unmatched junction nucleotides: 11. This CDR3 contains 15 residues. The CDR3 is CASTAPNRGDQPQHF. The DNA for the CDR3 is TGTGCCAGCACGGCCCCTAACAGGGGAGATCAGCCCCAGCATTTT.

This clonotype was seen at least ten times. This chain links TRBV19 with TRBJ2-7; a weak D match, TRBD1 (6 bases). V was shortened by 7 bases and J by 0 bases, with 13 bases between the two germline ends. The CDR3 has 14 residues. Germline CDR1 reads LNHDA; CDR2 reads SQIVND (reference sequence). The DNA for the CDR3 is TGTGCCAGTACCGATAGGACAGACTCCTACGAGCAGTACTTC. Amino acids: CASTDRTDSYEQYF. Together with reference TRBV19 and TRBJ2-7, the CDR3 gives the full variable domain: DGGITQSPKYLFRKEGQNVTLSCEQNLNHDAMYWYRQDPGQGLRLIYYSQIVNDFQKGDIAEGYSVSREKKESFPLTVTSAQKNPTAFYLCASTDRTDSYEQYFGPGTRLTVT.

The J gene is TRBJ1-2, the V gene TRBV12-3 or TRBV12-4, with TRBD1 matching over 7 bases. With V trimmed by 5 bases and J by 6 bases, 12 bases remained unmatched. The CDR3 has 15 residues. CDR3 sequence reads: CASSQRTGLGDGYTF. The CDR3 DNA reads TGTGCCAGCAGTCAACGGACAGGCCTAGGAGATGGCTACACCTTC.

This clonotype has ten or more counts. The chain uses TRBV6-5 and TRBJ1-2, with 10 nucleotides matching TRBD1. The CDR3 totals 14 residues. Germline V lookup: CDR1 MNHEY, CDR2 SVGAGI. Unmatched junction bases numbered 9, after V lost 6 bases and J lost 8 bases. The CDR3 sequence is CASSQRDRGNGYTF. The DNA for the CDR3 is TGTGCCAGCAGCCAAAGGGACAGGGGTAACGGCTACACCTTC.

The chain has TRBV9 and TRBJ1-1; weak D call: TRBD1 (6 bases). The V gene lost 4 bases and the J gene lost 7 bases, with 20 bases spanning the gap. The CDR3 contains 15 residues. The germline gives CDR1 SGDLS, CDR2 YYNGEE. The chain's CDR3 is CASSIGDGTRNEAFF. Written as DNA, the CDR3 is TGTGCCAGCAGCATAGGAGACGGGACACGGAATGAAGCTTTCTTT.

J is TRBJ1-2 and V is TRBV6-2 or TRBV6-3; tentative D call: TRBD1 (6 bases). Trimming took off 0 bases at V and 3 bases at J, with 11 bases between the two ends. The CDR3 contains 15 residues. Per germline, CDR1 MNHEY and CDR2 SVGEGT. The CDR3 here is CASSYSLGGDYGYTF. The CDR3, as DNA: TGTGCCAGCAGTTACTCCTTAGGGGGAGACTATGGCTACACCTTC.

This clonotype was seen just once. The CDR3 loop reads CASSYSGSGNTEAFF. The CDR3 DNA is TGTGCCAGCAGTTACTCGGGCAGTGGGAACACTGAAGCTTTCTTT. This chain connects TRBV6-5 to TRBJ1-1, with D uncertain. This CDR3 contains 15 residues. V was trimmed by 0 bases and J by 1 base, leaving 9 bases between them. The V gene's germline CDR1 is MNHEY and CDR2 SVGAGI.